A selection of T cell receptor beta chains follows, all from one sample in a study of blood T cell repertoires in COVID-19. The method was immunoSEQ multiplex PCR; TCRdb's version includes in-frame clones alone and lacks a portion of them. Here the sample spans over 300,000 clones, about 86% being singletons. The source material was peripheral blood. These receptor sequences come from a woman in her forties or fifties with acute or convalescent COVID-19. The conserved cysteine and the conserved F or W are not part of the CDR3 here. Part of the rows lack a size; the others show once, few, many or a class for expanded clones.

TRBV19,.,ASSIGQFNEKLF
TRBV6-2/TRBV6-3,.,ASSYVLGQDRESSSPLH
TRBV2,.,ASSIQRAGELF
TRBV27,.,ASSLSGRGDEQY
TRBV9,.,ASSTGWTGGKETQY
TRBV24-1,.,ATSDFRSREETQY
TRBV6-5,.,ASSYSAGWDTEAF
TRBV9,.,ASSVGEPTWDTQY
TRBV27,.,ASSTTTLGGAITYGYT
TRBV4-3,.,ASSQDLAGGPDTQY
TRBV3-1/TRBV3-2,.,ASSHQGSNTEAF
TRBV19,.,ASNERRIGNQPQH
TRBV29-1,once,SVETGLAGKNIQY
TRBV5-1,.,ASTTGANYGYT
TRBV4-3,.,ASSQDLEGEKLF
TRBV4-1,.,ASSPPPGGDGRAYNEKLF
TRBV5-6,.,ASSKTGLLSGANVLT
TRBV18,.,ASSETSTQGVRGYT
TRBV10-3,.,ATSRQGTEAF